The next 15 T cell receptor beta chains were all read from a single sample in a study of identical twins. TCRdb fed the 5' RACE reads into MiXCR, producing one record per CDR3 protein. This table holds 500,000 to 550,000 distinct CDR3 sequences, around 22% found once. This same sample was also taken into another study, of yellow fever vaccine responses in identical twins.

The sequenced sample consisted of CD4+ T cells sorted from blood. The receptors were gathered from a woman between 18 and 29 years old in good health.

This clonotype was observed a few times. This chain links TRBV7-9 with TRBJ2-3, with D perhaps TRBD2 (7 bases). Trimming removed 6 bases at V and 2 bases at J, with 18 bases between. CDR3 length equals 16 residues. CDR1 is SEHNR and CDR2 is FQNEAQ in the germline V gene (reference sequence). In nucleotides, the CDR3 is TGTGCCAGCAGTCGCGGTGGGGGGGCCAACACAGATACGCAGTATTTT. Protein: CASSRGGGANTDTQYF.

The genes are TRBV28 and TRBJ2-3; 7 positions match TRBD2. Germline assignment: CDR1 MDHEN and CDR2 SYDVKM. This CDR3 comprises 14 residues. The trim removed 5 bases at V and 2 bases at J, leaving 4 bases unmatched. DNA for the CDR3: TGTGCCAGCAGTCCCGGACTAGTCACAGATACGCAGTATTTT. Its translation: CASSPGLVTDTQYF.

In this sample, this clonotype turned up a few times. The chain links TRBV18 to TRBJ2-7; 14 nucleotides match TRBD2. The length of the CDR3 is 16 residues. The ends lost 1 base at V and 3 bases at J; junction bases unmatched: 2. CDR1 is KGHSH, CDR2 LQKENI, per germline. The CDR3 here is CASSPQTSGRVYEQYF. CDR3 nucleotides: TGTGCCAGCTCACCACAGACTAGCGGGAGGGTCTACGAGCAGTACTTC.

This clonotype came up a few times. The chain's CDR3 is CSASPPTSGADTQYF. In DNA form, the CDR3 reads TGCAGTGCTAGCCCCCCTACTAGCGGGGCGGATACGCAGTATTTT. The chain is built from TRBV20-1 and TRBJ2-3; 10 bases agree with TRBD2. V gave up 3 bases and J gave up 6 bases; unmatched junction bases: 9. CDR3 length equals 15 residues. Germline V lookup: CDR1 DFQATT, CDR2 SNEGSKA (reference sequence).

The chain recombines TRBV12-3 or TRBV12-4 with TRBJ2-3; TRBD2 agrees at 12 bases. V was pared by 7 bases and J by 6 bases, with 11 bases of the junction left unmatched. The CDR3 consists of 16 residues. The CDR3 loop is CASTPGLAGKIDTQYF. The CDR3 bases are TGTGCCAGCACCCCAGGACTAGCGGGAAAAATTGATACGCAGTATTTT.

The chain combines TRBV20-1 with TRBJ2-5, with 7 nucleotides matching TRBD1. The V segment lost 6 bases and the J segment 0 bases; nucleotides outside the gene matches: 4. Per germline, CDR1 DFQATT and CDR2 SNEGSKA (reference sequence). The CDR3 is 13 residues long. CDR3 DNA: TGCAGTGCCCTAGACAGGGACCAAGAGACCCAGTACTTC. Its translation: CSALDRDQETQYF.

The V and J genes are TRBV25-1 and TRBJ1-1; perhaps TRBD1 as D (6 bases). Germline loops: CDR1 MGHDK, CDR2 SYGVNS. The CDR3 totals 14 residues. Trimming removed 8 bases from V and 7 bases from J, with 20 bases in between. CDR3 DNA: TGTGCCAGCCAAAAGCGGGGACATGCGGGTGAAGCTTTCTTT. Amino acids: CASQKRGHAGEAFF.

The chain joins TRBV12-3 or TRBV12-4 to TRBJ2-1, with 11 bases identical to TRBD2. V was clipped by 11 bases and J by 7 bases; unmatched bases: 22. CDR3 size: 18 residues. CDR3 loop: CAFSFGNSGGASANEQFF. DNA of the CDR3: TGTGCCTTCAGTTTCGGTAATAGCGGGGGGGCCTCTGCGAATGAGCAGTTCTTC.

This clonotype was counted a few times. The genes are TRBV6-6 and TRBJ2-7, with D perhaps TRBD2 (6 bases). The CDR3 sequence is 13 residues long. The V end was cut by 2 bases, the J end by 7 bases, with 12 bases between. Germline-derived CDR1 and CDR2 are MNHNY and SVGAGI (reference sequence). CDR3 loop: CASSYPRAGEQYF. The CDR3 DNA reads as TGTGCCAGCAGTTACCCGAGGGCGGGAGAGCAGTACTTC.

The rearrangement joins TRBV28 to TRBJ1-2; D unclear. With 8 bases removed from V and 7 bases from J, the gap between germline ends came to 23 bases. There are 15 residues in the CDR3. CDR1 and CDR2 (germline): MDHEN, SYDVKM. CDR3 bases: TGTGCCAGCGGGGTAGCGGGCCTCACTAAGTTTGGCTACACCTTC. Residues: CASGVAGLTKFGYTF.

Note on this clonotype: The junction shows a germline mismatch at one end, possibly a read error. The V gene is TRBV7-2, the J gene TRBJ2-1, with 10 bases lining up with TRBD2. CDR3 length: 14 residues. Germline CDR1 reads SGHTA; CDR2 reads FQGNSA. The DNA of the CDR3 is TGTGCCAGCAGCCTAGCGGGAGAGGGGTATAGGCAGTTCTTC. Its protein is CASSLAGEGYRQFF.

This chain joins TRBV7-9 and TRBJ2-2, with TRBD2 as a possible D gene (6 bases). The germline V and J ends were trimmed by 4 bases and 1 base, with 13 bases remaining between them. In germline, CDR1 is SEHNR, CDR2 FQNEAQ (reference sequence). The CDR3 contains 16 residues. This CDR3 is CASSSRRGENTGELFF. CDR3 sequence (DNA): TGTGCCAGCAGCTCAAGGAGGGGCGAGAACACCGGGGAGCTGTTTTTT.

The chain has TRBV19 and TRBJ2-1; 13 bases are shared with TRBD2. This CDR3 is built from 15 residues. The J segment lost 7 bases and the V segment lost 4 bases, leaving 4 bases of the junction unmatched. CDR1 and CDR2 (germline): LNHDA, SQIVND (reference sequence). The CDR3 spells CASSKETSGRNEQFF. The CDR3, as DNA: TGTGCCAGTAGTAAGGAGACTAGCGGGAGGAATGAGCAGTTCTTC.

The chain has TRBV6-1 and TRBJ2-1; 16 bases match TRBD2. The J segment lost 3 bases and the V segment lost 8 bases, leaving 4 bases of the junction unmatched. The CDR3 consists of 16 residues. Germline CDR1 and CDR2: MNHNS and SASEGT. CDR3 in amino acids: CASLGLAGGHYNEQFF. The CDR3, as DNA: TGTGCCAGCCTGGGACTAGCGGGGGGGCACTACAATGAGCAGTTCTTC.

The table lists this clonotype with many counts. CDR3 coding DNA: TGCGCCAGCACCTTTGGCGGGACCGGGGAGCTGTTTTTT. This encodes CASTFGGTGELFF. The genes are TRBV10-2 and TRBJ2-2; perhaps TRBD2 as D (5 bases). The CDR3 totals 13 residues. Trimming stripped 7 bases from V and 5 bases from J, with 11 bases between. In germline, CDR1 is WSHSY, CDR2 SAAADI.